This entry lists 6 T cell receptor beta chains sequenced from one sample in a study of cytomegalovirus exposure and HLA in healthy donors. The PCR made use of 60 Vbeta and 13 Jbeta primers. Sequenced by immunoSEQ multiplex PCR; TCRdb stores in-frame clones only, minus some. The profile covers roughly 150,000 clones, with roughly 72% appearing a single time and about 1.6% taken by the ten largest. Material: PBMCs. These receptors were collected from a man aged 35 to 55 in good health and CMV-seronegative.

The rearrangement joins TRBV18 to TRBJ2-5; possibly TRBD2 for D (6 bases). CDR1 KGHSH and CDR2 LQKENI come from the germline V gene. The CDR3 has 14 amino acids. Deletions cut 8 bases from V and 5 bases from J, with 18 bases between. CDR3 region: CASASGVIRETQYF. CDR3 sequence (DNA): TGTGCCAGCGCCTCGGGGGTGATCCGGGAGACCCAGTACTTC.

The chain links TRBV4-2 to TRBJ2-4; 7 bases fit TRBD1. The CDR3 sequence is 19 residues long. The V gene's germline CDR1 is LGHNA and CDR2 YNFKEQ. J lost 2 bases, V lost 0 bases, and 13 bases had no gene match. The DNA for the CDR3 is TGTGCCAGCAGCCAAGAGGCTCGACAGGGAAAAACCACCAAAAACATTCAGTACTTC. Translated: CASSQEARQGKTTKNIQYF.

V is TRBV7-8 and J is TRBJ2-3; 10 bases are shared with TRBD2. CDR3 length: 14 amino acids. CDR1 and CDR2 from the germline V gene are SGHVS and FQNEAQ. V gave up 4 bases and J gave up 7 bases; unmatched junction bases: 5. This CDR3 is CASSSRTSGYTQYF. For the CDR3, the DNA is TGTGCCAGCAGCTCCCGGACTAGCGGCTATACGCAGTATTTT.

The CDR3 region has the DNA TGTGCACCAGCAAGGGGATTGAACACCGGGGAGCTGTTTTTT. Amino acids: CAPARGLNTGELFF. This chain connects TRBV27 to TRBJ2-2, with D maybe TRBD1 (5 bases). This CDR3 region has 14 residues. Germline values: CDR1 MNHEY, CDR2 SMNVEV (reference sequence).

The V gene is TRBV4-1, the J gene TRBJ1-2; D perhaps matches TRBD1 (6 bases). The germline gives CDR1 MGHRA, CDR2 YSYEKL. The CDR3 is made up of 15 amino acids. Trimming cost V 4 bases and J 2 bases, with 14 bases left between them. For the CDR3, the DNA is TGCGCCAGCAGCCTAATTTACAGGGTAAACTATGGCTACACCTTC. Amino acid sequence: CASSLIYRVNYGYTF.

J is TRBJ2-3 and V is TRBV21-1; TRBD2 is the table's D call, not checked against the DNA. TRBV21-1 is recorded as a pseudogene. The CDR3 totals 20 residues. The CDR3 loop is CASSRSFLGCGGGPTDTQYF. CDR3 nucleotides: TGTGCCAGCAGTCGTAGTTTTTTGGGGTGTGGCGGAGGACCCACAGATACGCAGTATTTT.